These T cell receptor beta chains were read from a single sample in a study of T cell changes during pregnancy in multiple sclerosis. TCRdb's copy holds only in-frame clones and misses some; the assay was immunoSEQ multiplex PCR. The table lists around 43,000 clones, about 93% of them singletons. The sample consisted of CD8+ T cells from peripheral blood mononuclear cells, taken after pregnancy. All receptors derive from a female donor with multiple sclerosis, enrolled in a pregnancy study. Each CDR3 is given with its conserved first and last residue. A D gene is named only where the DNA matches it firmly. Clone size, where shown, is once, few, many, or a class for clones that have expanded.

TGTGCCAGCAGCTTAGAGAGGTCGAACACCGGGGAGCTGTTTTTT	CASSLERSNTGELFF	15	-	TRBJ2-2	-	TRBV7-9
TGTGCCAGTAGTATAGTATCAGGGGGCAGCTACAATGAGCAGTTCTTC	CASSIVSGGSYNEQFF	16	TRBD1	TRBJ2-1	once	TRBV19
TGTGCCAGCAGATTAGCGGGGGGCCAAGAGACCCAGTACTTC	CASRLAGGQETQYF	14	TRBD2	TRBJ2-5	-	TRBV28
TGTGCCAGCAGTCTCAAGCAGGGGTTCGGGGACTATGGCTACACCTTC	CASSLKQGFGDYGYTF	16	-	TRBJ1-2	-	TRBV28
TGTGCCAGCAGCCGGCAGGGGCAAGTGTTCGCTGGAAACACCATATATTTT	CASSRQGQVFAGNTIYF	17	-	TRBJ1-3	once	TRBV28
TGTGCCAGCAGCAAAGAAATTCAGGACACCGGGGAGCTGTTTTTT	CASSKEIQDTGELFF	15	-	TRBJ2-2	-	TRBV21-1
TGTGCCAGCAGCAAAGTCGGCGGGTTACTCAACCGGGGCAATCAGCCCCAGCATTTT	CASSKVGGLLNRGNQPQHF	19	-	TRBJ1-5	-	TRBV21-1
TGTGCCAGCTCCAGGGGTTTGGAGCAGTACTTC	CASSRGLEQYF	11	-	TRBJ2-5	-	TRBV14
TGTGCCAGCAGCTTATCAGACTCTGGGGCCAACGTCCTGACTTTC	CASSLSDSGANVLTF	15	-	TRBJ2-6	-	TRBV11-2
TGTGCCAGCTCACCACCGTTCGCACTAGGAGCTTTCTTT	CASSPPFALGAFF	13	-	TRBJ1-1	-	TRBV18
TGTGCCAGCAGCTTTTGGGACTCCGACACTGAAGCTTTCTTT	CASSFWDSDTEAFF	14	-	TRBJ1-1	-	TRBV7-2
TGTGCCAGCAGCTTAGTTTTCAGTTCCTACGAGCAGTACTTC	CASSLVFSSYEQYF	14	-	TRBJ2-7	-	TRBV7-9
TGTGCCAGCAGTCGTAACATCAACACTGAAGCTTTCTTT	CASSRNINTEAFF	13	-	TRBJ1-1	-	TRBV6-1
TGTGCCAGCATCCTCACAGGGAGGGGGGGAGCTTTCTTT	CASILTGRGGAFF	13	-	TRBJ1-1	-	TRBV5-5
TGTGCCAGCAGTTTAGGGACTAGCGGGGAACAGTACTTC	CASSLGTSGEQYF	13	TRBD2	TRBJ2-5	medium-sized	TRBV28